This T cell receptor beta chain was found in a study of shared clonotypes between healthy human individuals. Study-level results: Larger estimated richness was generally seen in naive subsets than in memory subsets. In contrast to clonotypes shared by all four donors, non-shared clonotypes had lower generation probabilities.

Original analysis: Filtering differed, since immunoSEQ gave only junction sequences and no quality scores. Profiled with immunoSEQ multiplex PCR; TCRdb holds only in-frame clones, not every one. That table furnishes V, J and clone size, whereas the DNA furnished D and trimming. The sample has 850,000 to 1,100,000 clones; around 77% are singletons. Notes on this clone: The antigen is not known. Other DNA sequences in this specimen translate into the identical CDR3.

The sequencing input was memory CD4+ T cells from PBMCs. The subset here: CD45RA-negative fraction. The receptor's source is a man aged 18 to 29 in good health. Some clones in this sample may be carry-over from other donors' samples.

For the CDR3, the DNA is TGCGCCAGCAGCTTGAGGGGTGGAAACACTGAAGCTTTCTTT. Encoded protein: CASSLRGGNTEAFF. The chain combines TRBV5-1 with TRBJ1-1; weak D call: TRBD1 (5 bases). V lost 1 base to trimming and J lost 2 bases, with 9 bases between them. Germline CDR1 and CDR2: SGHRS and YFSETQ. The CDR3 extends over 14 amino acids.